This TCR beta chain was recorded in a study of T cell responses to AZD1222 COVID-19 vaccine. Study-level findings and limits: Repertoire sampling occurred only after the peak T cell response.

CDR1 is MDHEN, CDR2 SYDVKM, per germline. The CDR3 contains 14 residues. V lost 4 bases to trimming and J lost 4 bases, with 14 bases between them. As regards this clone: Its specificity is unknown.

Generated by immunoSEQ multiplex PCR, the TCRdb table keeps only in-frame clones and is missing some. The repertoire has about 120,000 clones, around 87% of them found once; the top ten carry 10%. Material: peripheral blood, obtained on day 0 of AZD1222 vaccination. The receptor was isolated from an adult in good health. The chain couples TRBV28 to TRBJ2-7, with D tentatively TRBD1 or TRBD2 (6 bases each). DNA of the CDR3: TGTGCCAGCAGTTCGGGGGCAACGATATACGAGCAGTACTTC. As protein: CASSSGATIYEQYF.